This T cell receptor beta chain was profiled in a study of blood T cell repertoires in COVID-19. This table comes from immunoSEQ multiplex PCR, and its TCRdb copy is limited to in-frame clones, with some not included. Here the sample spans tens of thousands of clones, approximately 88% being singletons. The sequencing input was peripheral blood. This sequence was found in a human donor in a cohort sampled during active COVID-19.

The CDR3 region has the DNA TGTGCCAGCAGCCCCATCGACAGGGGCTACGAGCAGTACTTC. Protein: CASSPIDRGYEQYF. The rearrangement joins TRBV14 to TRBJ2-7; 8 nucleotides align to TRBD1. The V segment lost 4 bases and the J segment 3 bases; nucleotides outside the gene matches: 5. Germline V gene lookup returns CDR1 SGHDN and CDR2 FVKESK. This CDR3 is 14 amino acids long. Complete variable domain (other parts from reference TRBV14 and TRBJ2-7): EAGVTQFPSHSVIEKGQTVTLRCDPISGHDNLYWYRRVMGKEIKFLLHFVKESKQDESGMPNNRFLAERTGGTYSTLKVQPAELEDSGVYFCASSPIDRGYEQYFGPGTRLTVT.